In this sample, the clone carrying this TCR beta chain turned up a few times. Germline CDR1 MDHEN, CDR2 SYDVKM. This CDR3 spans 14 amino acids. The ends were cut back, 6 bases at V and 2 bases at J, with 11 bases in the middle. This record comes from a study of blood T cells in healthy people across ages. Whole-study context: The template switching approach captured approximately one barcoded beta molecule for every two T cells.

For the second PCR, which ran for about 6 to 11 cycles, a sample-barcoded 5' primer and a J-beta primer mix were used. Via MiXCR, TCRdb re-called the 5' RACE reads, giving one row per CDR3 protein. Of about 290,000 distinct CDR3 sequences in the sample, roughly a quarter are singletons; the top ten hold approximately 30%. This TCR derives from a woman in her 70s in good health. The V and J genes are TRBV28 and TRBJ2-4, with D possibly TRBD1 on 5 matching bases. The sequencing sample was made of blood. DNA for the CDR3: TGTGCCAGCAGAACAGGCGTCTCCAAAAACATTCAGTACTTC. As protein: CASRTGVSKNIQYF.